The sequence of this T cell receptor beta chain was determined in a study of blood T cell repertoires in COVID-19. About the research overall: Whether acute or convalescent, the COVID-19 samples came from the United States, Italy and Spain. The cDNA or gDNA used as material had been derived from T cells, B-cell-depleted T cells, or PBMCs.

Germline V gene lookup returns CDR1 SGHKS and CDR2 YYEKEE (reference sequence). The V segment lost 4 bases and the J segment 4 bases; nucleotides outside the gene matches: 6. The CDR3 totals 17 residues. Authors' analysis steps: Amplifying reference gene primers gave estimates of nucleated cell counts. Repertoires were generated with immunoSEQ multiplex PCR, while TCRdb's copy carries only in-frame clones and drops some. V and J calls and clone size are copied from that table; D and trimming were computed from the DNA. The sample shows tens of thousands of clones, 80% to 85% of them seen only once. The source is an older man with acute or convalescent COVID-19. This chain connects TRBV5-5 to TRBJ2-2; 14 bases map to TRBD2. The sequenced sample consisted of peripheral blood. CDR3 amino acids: CASSKKGLAGGTGELFF. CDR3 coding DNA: TGTGCCAGCAGCAAAAAAGGACTAGCGGGAGGCACCGGGGAGCTGTTTTTT. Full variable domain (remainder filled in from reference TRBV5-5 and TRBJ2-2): DAGVTQSPTHLIKTRGQQVTLRCSPISGHKSVSWYQQVLGQGPQFIFQYYEKEERGRGNFPDRFSARQFPNYSSELNVNALLLGDSALYLCASSKKGLAGGTGELFFGEGSRLTVL.